This T cell receptor (beta chain) was obtained from a study of cytomegalovirus exposure and HLA in healthy donors. Study-level points and caveats: A later analysis linked a missense DCLRE1C variant to TCR beta V- and J-gene trimming. Cytomegalovirus status was reportedly diagnosed by the classifier with high sensitivity and specificity.

J gave up 9 bases and V 2 bases, and 8 bases lay outside the gene matches. The CDR3 totals 15 residues. Germline V gives CDR1 GTSNPN, CDR2 SVGIG (reference sequence). A multiplex PCR was run with 60 Vbeta primers and 13 Jbeta primers. Original processing methods: About 11 million shared chains were among the 60 million to 80 million unique TCR beta chains that a later analysis counted. Produced via immunoSEQ multiplex PCR; TCRdb's table is partial and in-frame only. That table gives V, J and clone size, and the DNA gave D and trimming. The sample consists of about 110,000 clones, around 74% of them appearing once. Remarks on this clone: Its antigen is currently unknown.

This sequence originates from a man aged 40-49 years in good health and CMV-seronegative. Sequenced input: PBMCs. The V gene is TRBV30, the J gene TRBJ2-7; TRBD2 agrees at 15 bases. The CDR3 bases are TGTGCCTGGAGTAGGACTAGCGGGAGGGCCGTTGCGCAGTACTTC. It specifies CAWSRTSGRAVAQYF. The variable domain in full, completed from reference TRBV30 and TRBJ2-7, reads SQTIHQWPATLVQPVGSPLSLECTVEGTSNPNLYWYRQAAGRGLQLLFYSVGIGQISSEVPQNLSASRPQDRQFILSSKKLLLSDSGFYLCAWSRTSGRAVAQYFGPGTRLTVT.